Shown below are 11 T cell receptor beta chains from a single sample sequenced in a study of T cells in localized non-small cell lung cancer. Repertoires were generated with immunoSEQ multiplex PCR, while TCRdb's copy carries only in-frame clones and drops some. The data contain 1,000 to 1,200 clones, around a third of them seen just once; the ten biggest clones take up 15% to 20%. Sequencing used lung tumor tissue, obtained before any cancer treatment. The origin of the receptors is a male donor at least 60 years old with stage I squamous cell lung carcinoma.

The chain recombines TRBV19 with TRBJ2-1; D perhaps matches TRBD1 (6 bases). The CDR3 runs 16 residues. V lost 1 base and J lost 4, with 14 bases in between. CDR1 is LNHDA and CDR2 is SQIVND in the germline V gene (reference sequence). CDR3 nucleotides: TGTGCCAGTAGTATAGCCCTGACAGGTAGTTACAATGAGCAGTTCTTC. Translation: CASSIALTGSYNEQFF.

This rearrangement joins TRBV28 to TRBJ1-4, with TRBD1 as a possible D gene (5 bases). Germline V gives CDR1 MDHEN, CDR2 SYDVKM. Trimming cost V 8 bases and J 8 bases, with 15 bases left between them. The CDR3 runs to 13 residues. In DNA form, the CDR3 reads TGTGCCAGCCTCTCCAAGGGGAGGGAAAAACTGTTTTTT. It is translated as CASLSKGREKLFF.

CDR3 amino acids: CSVLATTNTGELFF. For the CDR3, the DNA is TGCAGCGTTTTAGCGACTACGAACACCGGGGAGCTGTTTTTT. V and J are TRBV29-1 and TRBJ2-2; D possibly corresponds to TRBD2 (5 bases). The CDR3 has 14 amino acids. Trimming left V 5 bases short and J 0 bases short, with 10 bases between. Germline-derived CDR1 and CDR2 are SQVTM and ANQGSEA.

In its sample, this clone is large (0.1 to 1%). CDR3 DNA sequence: TGTGCCAGCATAAGGACGGATACATCCACTGAAGCTTTCTTT. Protein product: CASIRTDTSTEAFF. The J gene is TRBJ1-1, the V gene TRBV18; D ambiguous. This CDR3 region has 14 residues. Germline CDR1 and CDR2: KGHSH and LQKENI. Trimming pared 8 bases from V and 4 bases from J, leaving 17 bases between.

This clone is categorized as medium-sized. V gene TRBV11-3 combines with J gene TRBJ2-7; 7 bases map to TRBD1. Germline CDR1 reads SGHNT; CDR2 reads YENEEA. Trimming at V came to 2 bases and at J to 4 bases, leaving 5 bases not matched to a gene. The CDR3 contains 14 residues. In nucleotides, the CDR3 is TGTGCCAGCAGCTTAAGGGACAGTCGATACGAGCAGTACTTC. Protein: CASSLRDSRYEQYF.

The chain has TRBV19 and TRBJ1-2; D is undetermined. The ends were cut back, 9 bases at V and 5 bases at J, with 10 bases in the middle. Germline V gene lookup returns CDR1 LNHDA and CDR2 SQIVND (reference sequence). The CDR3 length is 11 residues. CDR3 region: CASYGLYGYTF. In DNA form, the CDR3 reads TGTGCCAGCTACGGCCTTTATGGCTACACCTTC.

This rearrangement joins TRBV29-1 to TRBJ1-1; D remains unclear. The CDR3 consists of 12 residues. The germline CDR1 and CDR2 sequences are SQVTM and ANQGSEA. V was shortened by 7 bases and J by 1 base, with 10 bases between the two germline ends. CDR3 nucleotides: TGCAGCGGGATCGTTAGGAACACTGAAGCTTTCTTT. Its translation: CSGIVRNTEAFF. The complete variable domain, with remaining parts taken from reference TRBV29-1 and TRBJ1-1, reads SAVISQKPSRDICQRGTSLTIQCQVDSQVTMMFWYRQQPGQSLTLIATANQGSEATYESGFVIDKFPISRPNLTFSTLTVSNMSPEDSSIYLCSGIVRNTEAFFGQGTRLTVV.

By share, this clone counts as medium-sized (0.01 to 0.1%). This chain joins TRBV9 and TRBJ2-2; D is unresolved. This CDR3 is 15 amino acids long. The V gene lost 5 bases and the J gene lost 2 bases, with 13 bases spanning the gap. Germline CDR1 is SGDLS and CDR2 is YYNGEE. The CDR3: CASSPGGSNTGELFF. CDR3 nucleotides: TGTGCCAGCAGTCCTGGCGGTAGTAACACCGGGGAGCTGTTTTTT. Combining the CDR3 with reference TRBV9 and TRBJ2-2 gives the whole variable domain DSGVTQTPKHLITATGQRVTLRCSPRSGDLSVYWYQQSLDQGLQFLIQYYNGEERAKGNILERFSAQQFPDLHSELNLSSLELGDSALYFCASSPGGSNTGELFFGEGSRLTVL.

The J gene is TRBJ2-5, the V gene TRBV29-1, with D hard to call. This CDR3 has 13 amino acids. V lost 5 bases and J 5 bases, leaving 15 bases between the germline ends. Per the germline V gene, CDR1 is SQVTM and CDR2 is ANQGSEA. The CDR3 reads CSVSRISGETQYF. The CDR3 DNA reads TGCAGCGTTTCAAGGATCTCCGGGGAGACCCAGTACTTC.

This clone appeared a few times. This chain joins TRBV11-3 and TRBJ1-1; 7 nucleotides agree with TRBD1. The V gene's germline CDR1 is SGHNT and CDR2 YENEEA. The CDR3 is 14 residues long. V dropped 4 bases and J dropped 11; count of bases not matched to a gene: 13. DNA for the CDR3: TGTGCCAGCAGCTCAACCGGGACAGCGGGGGGGGCTTTCTTT. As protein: CASSSTGTAGGAFF. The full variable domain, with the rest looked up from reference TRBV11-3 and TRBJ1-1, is EAGVVQSPRYKIIEKKQPVAFWCNPISGHNTLYWYLQNLGQGPELLIRYENEEAVDDSQLPKDRFSAERLKGVDSTLKIQPAELGDSAVYLCASSSTGTAGGAFFGQGTRLTVV.

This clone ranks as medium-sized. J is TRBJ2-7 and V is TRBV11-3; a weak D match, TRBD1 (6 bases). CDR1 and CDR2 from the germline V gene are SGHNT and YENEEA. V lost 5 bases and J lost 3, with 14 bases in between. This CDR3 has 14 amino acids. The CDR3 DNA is TGTGCCAGCAGCCCAGTGGGGGCGGTCTACGAGCAGTACTTC. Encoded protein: CASSPVGAVYEQYF.